The clone carrying this T cell receptor (beta chain) was detected only a few times. The CDR3 runs to 14 residues. V trimming: 2 bases; J trimming: 4 bases; junction bases outside the gene matches: 6. In germline, CDR1 is SGHKS, CDR2 YYEKEE (reference sequence). The source of the sample is a study of blood T cell repertoires in COVID-19. Sequencing was performed with immunoSEQ multiplex PCR; in TCRdb, only in-frame clones are kept and a portion is missing. The sample lists around 230,000 clones; roughly 80% were seen once. The sequencing sample was made of peripheral blood. The genes are TRBV5-5 and TRBJ2-7; 7 nucleotides align to TRBD1. The clonotype was recovered from a woman between 70 and 85 years old with active or convalescent COVID-19. CDR3 nucleotide sequence: TGTGCCAGCAGCTTCCGGGACAGTGGATACGAGCAGTACTTC. It codes for CASSFRDSGYEQYF. The full variable domain, rest sourced from reference TRBV5-5 and TRBJ2-7, is DAGVTQSPTHLIKTRGQQVTLRCSPISGHKSVSWYQQVLGQGPQFIFQYYEKEERGRGNFPDRFSARQFPNYSSELNVNALLLGDSALYLCASSFRDSGYEQYFGPGTRLTVT.